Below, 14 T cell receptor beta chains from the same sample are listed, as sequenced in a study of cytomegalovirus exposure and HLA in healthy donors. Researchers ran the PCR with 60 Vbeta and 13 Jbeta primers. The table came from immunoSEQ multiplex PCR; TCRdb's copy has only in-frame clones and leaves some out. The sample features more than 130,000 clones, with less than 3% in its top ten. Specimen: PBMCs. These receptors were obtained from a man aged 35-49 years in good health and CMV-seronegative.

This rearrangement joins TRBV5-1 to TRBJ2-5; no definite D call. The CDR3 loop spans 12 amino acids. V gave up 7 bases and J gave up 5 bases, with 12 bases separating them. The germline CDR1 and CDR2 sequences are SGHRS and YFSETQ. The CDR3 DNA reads TGCGCCAGCGCTAGGTCTGGGGAGACCCAGTACTTC. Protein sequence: CASARSGETQYF.

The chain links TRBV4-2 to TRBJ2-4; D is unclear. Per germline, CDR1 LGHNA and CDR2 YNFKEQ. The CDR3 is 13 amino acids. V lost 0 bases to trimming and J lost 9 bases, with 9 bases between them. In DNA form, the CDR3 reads TGTGCCAGCAGCCAAGAAAGAGGAAGCATTCAGTACTTC. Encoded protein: CASSQERGSIQYF.

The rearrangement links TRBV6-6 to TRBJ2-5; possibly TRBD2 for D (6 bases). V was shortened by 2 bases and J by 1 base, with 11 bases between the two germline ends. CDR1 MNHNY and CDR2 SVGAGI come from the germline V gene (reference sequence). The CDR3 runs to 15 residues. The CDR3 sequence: CASSYPGGVQETQYF. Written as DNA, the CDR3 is TGTGCCAGCAGTTACCCCGGGGGAGTCCAAGAGACCCAGTACTTC.

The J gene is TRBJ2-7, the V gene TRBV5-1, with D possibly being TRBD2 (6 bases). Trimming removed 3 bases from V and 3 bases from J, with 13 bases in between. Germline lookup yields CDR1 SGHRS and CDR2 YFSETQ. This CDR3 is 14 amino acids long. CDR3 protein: CASSSAPGDYEQYF. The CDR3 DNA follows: TGCGCCAGCAGCTCCGCGCCGGGGGACTACGAGCAGTACTTC.

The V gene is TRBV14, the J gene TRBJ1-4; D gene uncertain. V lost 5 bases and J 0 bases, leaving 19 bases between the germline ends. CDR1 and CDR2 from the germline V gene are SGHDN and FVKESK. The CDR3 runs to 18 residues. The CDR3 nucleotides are TGTGCCAGCAGCACAAGATCTTACCCCCAAGCAACTAATGAAAAACTGTTTTTT. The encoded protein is CASSTRSYPQATNEKLFF.

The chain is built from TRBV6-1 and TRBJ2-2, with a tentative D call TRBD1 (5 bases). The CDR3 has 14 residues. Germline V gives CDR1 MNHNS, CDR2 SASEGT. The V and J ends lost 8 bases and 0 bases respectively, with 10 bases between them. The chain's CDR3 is CASQETANTGELFF. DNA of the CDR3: TGTGCCAGCCAAGAGACAGCGAACACCGGGGAGCTGTTTTTT.

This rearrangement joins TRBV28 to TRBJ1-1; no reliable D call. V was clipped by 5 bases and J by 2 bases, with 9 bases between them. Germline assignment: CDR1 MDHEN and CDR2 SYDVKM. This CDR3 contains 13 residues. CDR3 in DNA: TGTGCCAGCAGTATGCCGGGAAACACTGAAGCTTTCTTT. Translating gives CASSMPGNTEAFF.

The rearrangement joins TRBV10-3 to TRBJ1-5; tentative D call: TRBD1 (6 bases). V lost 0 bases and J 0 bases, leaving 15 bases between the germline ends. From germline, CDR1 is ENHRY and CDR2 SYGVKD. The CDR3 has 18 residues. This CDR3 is CAISESAGADNSNQPQHF. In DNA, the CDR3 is TGTGCCATCAGTGAGTCGGCGGGGGCCGATAATAGCAATCAGCCCCAGCATTTT.

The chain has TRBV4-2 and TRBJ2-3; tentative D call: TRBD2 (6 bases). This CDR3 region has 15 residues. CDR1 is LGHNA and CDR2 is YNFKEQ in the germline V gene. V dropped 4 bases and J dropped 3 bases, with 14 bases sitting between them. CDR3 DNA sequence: TGTGCCAGCAGCCTTGGCCCACGGGAGACAGATACGCAGTATTTT. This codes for CASSLGPRETDTQYF.

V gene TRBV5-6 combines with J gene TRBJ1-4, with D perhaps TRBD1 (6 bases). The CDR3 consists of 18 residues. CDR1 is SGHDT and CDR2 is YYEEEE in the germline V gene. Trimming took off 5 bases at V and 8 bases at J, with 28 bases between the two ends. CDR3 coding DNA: TGTGCCAGCAGTCCCGGCCGGGGGCGGGGGGGACTAGGAGAAAAACTGTTTTTT. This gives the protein CASSPGRGRGGLGEKLFF. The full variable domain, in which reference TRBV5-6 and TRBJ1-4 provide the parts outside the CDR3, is DAGVTQSPTHLIKTRGQQVTLRCSPKSGHDTVSWYQQALGQGPQFIFQYYEEEERQRGNFPDRFSGHQFPNYSSELNVNALLLGDSALYLCASSPGRGRGGLGEKLFFGSGTQLSVL.

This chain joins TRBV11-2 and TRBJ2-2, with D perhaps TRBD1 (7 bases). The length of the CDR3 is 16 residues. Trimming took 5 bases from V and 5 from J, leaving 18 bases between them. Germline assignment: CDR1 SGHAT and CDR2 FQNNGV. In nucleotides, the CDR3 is TGTGCCAGCAGCGGACGGAGGGGGCAGTGGACCGGGGAGCTGTTTTTT. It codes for CASSGRRGQWTGELFF. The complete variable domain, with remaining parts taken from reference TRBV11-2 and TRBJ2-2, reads EAGVAQSPRYKIIEKRQSVAFWCNPISGHATLYWYQQILGQGPKLLIQFQNNGVVDDSQLPKDRFSAERLKGVDSTLKIQPAKLEDSAVYLCASSGRRGQWTGELFFGEGSRLTVL.

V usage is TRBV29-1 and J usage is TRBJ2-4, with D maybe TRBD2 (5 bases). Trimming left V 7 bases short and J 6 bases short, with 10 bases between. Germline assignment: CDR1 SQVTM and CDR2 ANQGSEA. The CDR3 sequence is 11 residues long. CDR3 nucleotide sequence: TGCAGCGCAGCAGGAGGAAACATTCAGTACTTC. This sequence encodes CSAAGGNIQYF.

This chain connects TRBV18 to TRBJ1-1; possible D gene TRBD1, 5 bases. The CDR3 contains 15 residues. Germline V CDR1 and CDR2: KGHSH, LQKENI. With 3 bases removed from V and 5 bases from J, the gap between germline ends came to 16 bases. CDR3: CASSPSLTERTEAFF. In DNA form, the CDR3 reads TGTGCCAGCTCACCCTCCCTGACAGAGCGAACTGAAGCTTTCTTT.

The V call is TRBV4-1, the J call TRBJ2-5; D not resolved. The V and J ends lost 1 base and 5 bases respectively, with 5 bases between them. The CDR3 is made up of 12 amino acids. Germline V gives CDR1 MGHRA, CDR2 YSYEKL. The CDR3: CASSQAGETQYF. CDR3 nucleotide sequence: TGCGCCAGCAGCCAAGCCGGGGAGACCCAGTACTTC.